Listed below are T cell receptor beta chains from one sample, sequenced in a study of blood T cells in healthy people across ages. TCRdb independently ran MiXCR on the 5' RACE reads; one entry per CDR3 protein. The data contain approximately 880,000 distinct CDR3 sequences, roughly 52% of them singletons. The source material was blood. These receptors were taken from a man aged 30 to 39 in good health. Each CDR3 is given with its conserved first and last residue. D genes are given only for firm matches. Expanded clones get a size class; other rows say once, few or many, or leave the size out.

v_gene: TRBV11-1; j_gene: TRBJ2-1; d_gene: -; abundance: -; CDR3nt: TGTGCCAGCAGCTCCGGCGGGGGCTTTTCCTACAATGAGCAGTTCTTC; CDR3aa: CASSSGGGFSYNEQFF
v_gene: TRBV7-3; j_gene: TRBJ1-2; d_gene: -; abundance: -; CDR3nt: TGTGCCAGCCATGCCCGGGGCGCGACTCCCTATGGCTACACCTTC; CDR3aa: CASHARGATPYGYTF
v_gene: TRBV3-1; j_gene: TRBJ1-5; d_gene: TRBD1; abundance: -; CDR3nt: TGTGCCAGCAGCGATCAGGGGGGAAATCAGCCCCAGCATTTT; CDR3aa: CASSDQGGNQPQHF
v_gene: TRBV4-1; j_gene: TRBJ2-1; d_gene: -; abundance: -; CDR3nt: TGCGCCAGCAGCCGCGCCACCGGGGCGCCAATTTACAATGAGCAGTTCTTC; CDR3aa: CASSRATGAPIYNEQFF
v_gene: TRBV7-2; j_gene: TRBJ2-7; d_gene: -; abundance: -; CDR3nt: TGTGCCAGCAGCTCAATGCAGGCGGGCGAGCAGTACTTC; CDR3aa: CASSSMQAGEQYF
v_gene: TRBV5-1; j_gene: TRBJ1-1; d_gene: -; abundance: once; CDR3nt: TGCGCCAGCAGCTTGGTAGGGGGGATCACTGAAGCTTTCTTT; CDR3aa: CASSLVGGITEAFF
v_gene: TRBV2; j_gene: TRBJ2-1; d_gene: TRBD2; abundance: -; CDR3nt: TGTGCCAGCAGTGGACTAGCGGGGGTCTCCTACAATGAGCAGTTCTTC; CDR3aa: CASSGLAGVSYNEQFF
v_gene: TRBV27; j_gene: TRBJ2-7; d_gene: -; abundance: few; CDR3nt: TGTGCCAGCAGTTTCTCAGGGAGCGAGCAGTACTTC; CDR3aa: CASSFSGSEQYF
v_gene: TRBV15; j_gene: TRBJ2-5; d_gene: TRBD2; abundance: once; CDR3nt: TGTGCCACCAGCAACGCCTGGTCCGGGACTAGCGGGGTTCAAGAGACCCAGTACTTC; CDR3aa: CATSNAWSGTSGVQETQYF
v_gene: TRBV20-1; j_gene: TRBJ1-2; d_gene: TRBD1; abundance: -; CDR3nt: TGCAGTGCTTCGGACAGGGGAGGAGGCTACACCTTC; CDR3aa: CSASDRGGGYTF
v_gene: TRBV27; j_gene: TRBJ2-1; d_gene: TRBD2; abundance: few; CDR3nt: TGTGCCAGCAGGCCGGGGGGGACCTACAATGAGCAGTTCTTC; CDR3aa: CASRPGGTYNEQFF
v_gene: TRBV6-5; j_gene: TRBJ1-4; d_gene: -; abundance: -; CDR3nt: TGTGCCAGCAACGGCGGGGGCGGTGATGAAAAACTGTTTTTT; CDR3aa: CASNGGGGDEKLFF
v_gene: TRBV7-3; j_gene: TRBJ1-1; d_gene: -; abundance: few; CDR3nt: TGTGCCAGCAGTCCCCGGGGGTCTCACACTGAAGCTTTCTTT; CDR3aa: CASSPRGSHTEAFF
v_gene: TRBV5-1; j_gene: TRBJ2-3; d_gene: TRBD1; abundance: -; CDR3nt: TGCGCCAGCACCTCTGTGGGACAGGGGACAGATACGCAGTATTTT; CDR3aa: CASTSVGQGTDTQYF
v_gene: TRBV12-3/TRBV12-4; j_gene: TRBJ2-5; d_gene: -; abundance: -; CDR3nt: TGTGCCAGCAGTCAAACCACTAGCCCCCAGACCCAGTACTTC; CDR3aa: CASSQTTSPQTQYF
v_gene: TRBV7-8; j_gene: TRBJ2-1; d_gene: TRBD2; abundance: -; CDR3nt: TGTGCCAGCAGCTTAAGCGGGGGGACGAACAATGAGCAGTTCTTC; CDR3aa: CASSLSGGTNNEQFF
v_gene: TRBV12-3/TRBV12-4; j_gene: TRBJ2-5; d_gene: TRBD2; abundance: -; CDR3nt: TGTGCCAGCAGTCCTACATCCGGGACTAGCGGGAGAGAGACCCAGTACTTC; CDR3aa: CASSPTSGTSGRETQYF
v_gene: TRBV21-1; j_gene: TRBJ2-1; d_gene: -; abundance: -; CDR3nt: TGTGCCAGCAGCAAAGCGCTGGGGACTTCTAGCGGGGGATACAATGAGCAGTTCTTC; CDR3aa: CASSKALGTSSGGYNEQFF
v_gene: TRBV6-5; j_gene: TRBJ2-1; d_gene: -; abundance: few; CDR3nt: TGTGCCAGCAGTTCGGGTACCAGTCTAAATGAGCAGTTCTTC; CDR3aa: CASSSGTSLNEQFF
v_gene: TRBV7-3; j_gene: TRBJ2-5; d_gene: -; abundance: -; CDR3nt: TGTGCCAGCAGCTTAGGTAGCATCCCCGGCCGGGAGACCCAGTACTTC; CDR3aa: CASSLGSIPGRETQYF
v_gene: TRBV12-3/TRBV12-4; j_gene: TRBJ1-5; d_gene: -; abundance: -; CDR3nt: TGTGCCAGCAGTTTAGTTCGGAGGGACCAGCCCCAGCATTTT; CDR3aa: CASSLVRRDQPQHF
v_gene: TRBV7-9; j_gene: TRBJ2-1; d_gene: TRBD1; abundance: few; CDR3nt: TGTGCCAGCAGCTTAGCGCTCGAGACAGGGGACAATGAGCAGTTCTTC; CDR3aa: CASSLALETGDNEQFF
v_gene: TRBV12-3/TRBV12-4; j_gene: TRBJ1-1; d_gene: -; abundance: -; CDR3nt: TGTGCCAGCAGTAACAAAGGGGAGGTGAACACTGAAGCTTTCTTT; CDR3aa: CASSNKGEVNTEAFF
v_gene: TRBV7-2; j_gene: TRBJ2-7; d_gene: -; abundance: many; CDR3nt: TGTGCCAGCAGCTTAAGTGTCGCCCTCTACGAGCAGTACTTC; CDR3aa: CASSLSVALYEQYF
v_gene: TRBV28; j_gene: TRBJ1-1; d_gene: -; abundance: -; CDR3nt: TGTGCCAGCAGTGTGCTAGGGGTGACTGAAGCTTTCTTT; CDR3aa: CASSVLGVTEAFF
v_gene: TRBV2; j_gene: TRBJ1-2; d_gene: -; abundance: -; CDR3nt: TGTGCCAGCAGTTTACAGGGCCCGGGCGGCTACACCTTC; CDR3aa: CASSLQGPGGYTF
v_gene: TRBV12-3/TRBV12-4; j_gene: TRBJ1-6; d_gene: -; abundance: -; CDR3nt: TGTGCCAGCAGTCCGTCCGCACGGCTTAATTCACCCCTCCACTTT; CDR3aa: CASSPSARLNSPLHF
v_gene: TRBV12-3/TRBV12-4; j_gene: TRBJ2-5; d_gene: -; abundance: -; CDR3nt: TGTGCCAGCATCCTAGGCGGAGGGAAAGAGACCCAGTACTTC; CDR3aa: CASILGGGKETQYF
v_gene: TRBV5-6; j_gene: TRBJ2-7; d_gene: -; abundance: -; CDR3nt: TGTACCAGCAGCTTGGAAAGCTACGAGCAGTACTTC; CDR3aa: CTSSLESYEQYF
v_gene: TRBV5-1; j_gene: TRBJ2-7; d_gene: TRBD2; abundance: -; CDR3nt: TGCGCCAGCAGGCCACAACTAGCGGGGACCTCCTACGAGCAGTACTTC; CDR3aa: CASRPQLAGTSYEQYF
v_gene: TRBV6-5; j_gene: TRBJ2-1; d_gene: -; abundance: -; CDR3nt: TGTGCCAGCAGTTACTCCCCCACCGCGCTTTCCTACAATGAGCAGTTCTTC; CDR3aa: CASSYSPTALSYNEQFF
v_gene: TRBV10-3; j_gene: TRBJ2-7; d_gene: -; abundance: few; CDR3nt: TGTGCCATCAGTGAGGTGTCCTCCTACGAGCAGTACTTC; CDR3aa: CAISEVSSYEQYF
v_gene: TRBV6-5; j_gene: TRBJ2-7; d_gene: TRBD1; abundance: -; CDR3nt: TGTGCCAGCAGTTACTCGGGACAGCAGTACGAGCAGTACTTC; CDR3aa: CASSYSGQQYEQYF
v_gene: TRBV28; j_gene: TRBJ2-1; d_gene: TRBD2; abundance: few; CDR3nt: TGTGCCAGCAGTTTATCTAGCGGGGGGGCCGCGAATGAGCAGTTCTTC; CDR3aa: CASSLSSGGAANEQFF
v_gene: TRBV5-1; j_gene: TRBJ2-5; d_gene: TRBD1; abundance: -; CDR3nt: TGCGCCAGCAGTTCCGACAGGGTTCAAGAGACCCAGTACTTC; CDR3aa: CASSSDRVQETQYF
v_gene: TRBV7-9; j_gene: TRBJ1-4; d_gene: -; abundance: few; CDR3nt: TGTGCCAGCAGGGGCACAAGCGGGACAAAGAATGAAAAACTGTTTTTT; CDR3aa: CASRGTSGTKNEKLFF
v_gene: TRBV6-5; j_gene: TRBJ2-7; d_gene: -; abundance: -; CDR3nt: TGTGCCAGCAGTTACGGTCTGGGAAAGTGGAACCCCTCCTACAATGAGCAGTACTTC; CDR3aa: CASSYGLGKWNPSYNEQYF
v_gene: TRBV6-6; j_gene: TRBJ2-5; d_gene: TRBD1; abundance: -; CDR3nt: TGTGCCAGCATTCCGACAGGGCGGGAGACCCAGTACTTC; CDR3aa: CASIPTGRETQYF
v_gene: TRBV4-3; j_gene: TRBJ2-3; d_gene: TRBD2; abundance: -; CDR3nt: TGCGCCAGCAGCCAAGGAACTAGCGGGGGGTGGGCAGATACGCAGTATTTT; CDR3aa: CASSQGTSGGWADTQYF
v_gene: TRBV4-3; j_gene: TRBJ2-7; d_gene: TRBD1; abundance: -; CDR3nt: TGCGCCAGCAGCCAAGATGTCGGGCAGGGGGCCTTCTACGAGCAGTACTTC; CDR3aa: CASSQDVGQGAFYEQYF
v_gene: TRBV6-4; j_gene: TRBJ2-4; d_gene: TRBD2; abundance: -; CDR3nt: TGTGCCAGCAGTGAACTAGCGGGGGGGAAGGACATTCAGTACTTC; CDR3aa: CASSELAGGKDIQYF
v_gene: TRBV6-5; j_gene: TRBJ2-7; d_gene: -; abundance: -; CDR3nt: TGTGCCAGCAGTTGCCTGGGGGACGGCGAGCAGTACTTC; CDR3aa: CASSCLGDGEQYF
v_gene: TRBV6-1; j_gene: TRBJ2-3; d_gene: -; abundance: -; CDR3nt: TGTGCCAGCACTAGGGGGACTCCCCCTAGCACAGATACGCAGTATTTT; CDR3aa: CASTRGTPPSTDTQYF
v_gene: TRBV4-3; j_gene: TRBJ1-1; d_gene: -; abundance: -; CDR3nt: TGCGCCAGCAGTCTCGACTGGGGTTTCGACGCCTTGAACACTGAAGCTTTCTTT; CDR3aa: CASSLDWGFDALNTEAFF
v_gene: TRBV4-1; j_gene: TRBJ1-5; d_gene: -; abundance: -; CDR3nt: TGCGCCAGCAGCCAAGGGGAGAGGGTAAATCAGCCCCAGCATTTT; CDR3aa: CASSQGERVNQPQHF
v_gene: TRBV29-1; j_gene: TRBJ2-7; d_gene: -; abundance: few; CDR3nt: TGCAGCGCCACCGGGGAACAGGGCCCTAAAGAGTACGAGCAGTACTTC; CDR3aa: CSATGEQGPKEYEQYF
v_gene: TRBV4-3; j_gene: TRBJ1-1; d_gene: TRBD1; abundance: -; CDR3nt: TGCGCCAGCAGCCAGGAGAACAGGGGGTACACTGAAGCTTTCTTT; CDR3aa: CASSQENRGYTEAFF
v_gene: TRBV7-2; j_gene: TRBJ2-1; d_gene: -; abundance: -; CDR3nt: TGTGCCAGCAGCTTACTCCAGGGGACCCTTTACAATGAGCAGTTCTTC; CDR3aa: CASSLLQGTLYNEQFF
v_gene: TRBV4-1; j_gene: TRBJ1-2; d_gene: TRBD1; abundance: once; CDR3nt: TGCGCCAGCAGCCTAACTAGGGGACAGGGAACCTATGGCTACACCTTC; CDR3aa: CASSLTRGQGTYGYTF
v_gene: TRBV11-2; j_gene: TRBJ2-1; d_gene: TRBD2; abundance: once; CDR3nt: TGTGCCAGCAGCCAGAGGACTAGCGGGGCGTTCTTC; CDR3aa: CASSQRTSGAFF
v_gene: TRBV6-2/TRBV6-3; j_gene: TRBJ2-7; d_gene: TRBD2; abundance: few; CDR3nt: TGTGCCAGCAGTTATTCGAGGCAAGCGGGGGGGCGCGAGCAGTACTTC; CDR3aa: CASSYSRQAGGREQYF
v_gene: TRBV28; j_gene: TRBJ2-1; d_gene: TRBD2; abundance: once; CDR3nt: TGTGCCAGCAGCTACCTTAGGGGAGGGTCCCACAATGAGCAGTTCTTC; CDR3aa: CASSYLRGGSHNEQFF
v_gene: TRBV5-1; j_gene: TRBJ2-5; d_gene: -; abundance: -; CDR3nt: TGCGCCAGCAGCTCCCAGAGGGGAATGCAAGAGACCCAGTACTTC; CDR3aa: CASSSQRGMQETQYF
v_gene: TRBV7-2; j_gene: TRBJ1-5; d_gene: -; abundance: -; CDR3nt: TGTGCCAGCAGCTTGGGATTCGATCAGCCCCAGCATTTT; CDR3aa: CASSLGFDQPQHF
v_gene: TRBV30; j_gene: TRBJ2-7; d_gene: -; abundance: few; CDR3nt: TGTGCCTGGAGTGACAACCACTACGAGCAGTACTTC; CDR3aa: CAWSDNHYEQYF
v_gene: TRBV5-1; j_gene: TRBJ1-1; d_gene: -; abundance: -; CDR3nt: TGCGCCAGCGCCTACCAGGGGTCCGACACTGAAGCTTTCTTT; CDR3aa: CASAYQGSDTEAFF
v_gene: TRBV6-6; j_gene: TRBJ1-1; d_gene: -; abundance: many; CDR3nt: TGTGCCAGTTCCCCAGGGGCGGTCACTGAAGCTTTCTTT; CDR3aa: CASSPGAVTEAFF